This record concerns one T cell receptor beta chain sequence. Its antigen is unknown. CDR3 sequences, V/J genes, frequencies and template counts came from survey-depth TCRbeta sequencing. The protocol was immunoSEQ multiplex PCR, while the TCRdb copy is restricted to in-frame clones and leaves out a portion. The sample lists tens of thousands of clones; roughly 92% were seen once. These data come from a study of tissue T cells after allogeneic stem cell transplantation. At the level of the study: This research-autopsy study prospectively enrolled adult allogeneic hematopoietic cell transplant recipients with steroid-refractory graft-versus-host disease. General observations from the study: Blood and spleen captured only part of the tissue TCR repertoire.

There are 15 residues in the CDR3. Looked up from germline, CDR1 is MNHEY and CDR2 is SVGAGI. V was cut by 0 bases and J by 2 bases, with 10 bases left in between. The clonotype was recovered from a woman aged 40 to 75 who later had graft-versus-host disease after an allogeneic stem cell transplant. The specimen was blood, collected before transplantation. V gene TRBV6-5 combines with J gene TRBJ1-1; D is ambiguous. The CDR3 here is CASSYSPQVNTEAFF. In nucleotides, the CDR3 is TGTGCCAGCAGTTACTCCCCGCAGGTTAACACTGAAGCTTTCTTT.